These 5 T cell receptor beta chains were sequenced from one sample in a study of T-cell memory formation after mild COVID-19. TCRdb reanalysed the 5' RACE reads using MiXCR and keeps one entry per CDR3 protein. Of approximately 410,000 distinct CDR3 sequences listed, 23% are singletons. What was sequenced was PBMCs or a T cell subset sorted from them (not recorded which). The receptor set was obtained from an adult woman who had mild COVID-19 (a few samples of this study predate the infection). Cell type and time point are not known.

This clonotype was counted many times. V and J are TRBV5-1 and TRBJ2-7; 10 bases align to TRBD1. The CDR3 is made up of 15 amino acids. Germline CDR1 reads SGHRS; CDR2 reads YFSETQ. The V segment lost 0 bases and the J segment 7 bases; nucleotides outside the gene matches: 7. The CDR3 DNA follows: TGCGCCAGCAGCTTGGAGGGACAGGGGTTAAGGGAGCAGTACTTC. It specifies CASSLEGQGLREQYF.

The chain joins TRBV5-1 to TRBJ1-2; TRBD1 aligns across 8 bases. CDR3 length: 14 amino acids. J gave up 7 bases and V 4 bases, and 9 bases lay outside the gene matches. The V gene's germline CDR1 is SGHRS and CDR2 YFSETQ. The CDR3 is CASSVGQGTAGYTF. The DNA of the CDR3 is TGCGCCAGCAGCGTTGGACAGGGAACAGCTGGCTACACCTTC.

CDR3 sequence reads: CASSQGEGGWNIQYF. CDR3 DNA: TGCGCCAGCAGCCAAGGGGAGGGAGGGTGGAACATTCAGTACTTC. The chain employs TRBV4-1 and TRBJ2-4, with 7 positions matching TRBD2. There are 15 residues in the CDR3. CDR1 MGHRA and CDR2 YSYEKL come from the germline V gene. The J segment lost 7 bases and the V segment lost 1 base, leaving 7 bases of the junction unmatched.

This clonotype turned up a few times. This sequence joins TRBV6-1 and TRBJ2-7, with 10 bases lining up with TRBD1. The CDR3 sequence is 14 residues long. Per the germline V gene, CDR1 is MNHNS and CDR2 is SASEGT. V dropped 4 bases and J dropped 6; count of bases not matched to a gene: 6. CDR3 in amino acids: CASSGRDRGLEQYF. CDR3 sequence (DNA): TGTGCCAGCAGTGGCCGGGACAGGGGACTCGAGCAGTACTTC.

The chain has TRBV4-3 and TRBJ2-3, with 13 bases identical to TRBD2. The CDR3 has 16 residues. Germline CDR1 reads LGHNA; CDR2 reads YSLEER. V gave up 3 bases and J gave up 6 bases; unmatched junction bases: 6. Here the CDR3 DNA reads TGCGCCAGCAGCCACCCGGGACTAGCGGGATTCGATACGCAGTATTTT. Amino acid sequence: CASSHPGLAGFDTQYF.